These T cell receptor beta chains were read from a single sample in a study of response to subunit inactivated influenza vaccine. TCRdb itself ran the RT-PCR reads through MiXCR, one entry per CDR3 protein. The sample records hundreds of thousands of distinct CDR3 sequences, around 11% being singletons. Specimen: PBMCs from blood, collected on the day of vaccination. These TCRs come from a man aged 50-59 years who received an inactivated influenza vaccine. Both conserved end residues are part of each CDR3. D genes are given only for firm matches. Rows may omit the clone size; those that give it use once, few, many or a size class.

CDR3aa: CASMGGSEETQYF
CDR3nt: TGTGCCAGCATGGGAGGGAGTGAAGAGACCCAGTACTTC
abundance: NA
v_gene: TRBV7-9
d_gene: TRBD2
j_gene: TRBJ2-5

CDR3aa: CASSFSQTYEQYF
CDR3nt: TGTGCCAGCAGTTTCTCACAGACCTACGAGCAGTACTTC
abundance: NA
v_gene: TRBV12-3/TRBV12-4
d_gene: NA
j_gene: TRBJ2-7

CDR3aa: CSASGGKSYNEQFF
CDR3nt: TGCAGTGCTAGCGGCGGGAAGTCCTACAATGAGCAGTTCTTC
abundance: many
v_gene: TRBV20-1
d_gene: NA
j_gene: TRBJ2-1

CDR3aa: CASSRRQGATTYTEAFF
CDR3nt: TGTGCCAGTAGTAGAAGACAGGGGGCAACTACGTACACTGAAGCTTTCTTT
abundance: few
v_gene: TRBV19
d_gene: TRBD1
j_gene: TRBJ1-1

CDR3aa: CASSSGREQFF
CDR3nt: TGCGCCAGCAGCTCCGGGCGTGAGCAGTTCTTC
abundance: few
v_gene: TRBV5-1
d_gene: NA
j_gene: TRBJ2-1

CDR3aa: CASSDEAGNTDTQYF
CDR3nt: TGTGCCAGCAGTGACGAGGCAGGGAACACAGATACGCAGTATTTT
abundance: NA
v_gene: TRBV2
d_gene: NA
j_gene: TRBJ2-3

CDR3aa: CAISESSGKTGGEQYF
CDR3nt: TGTGCCATCAGTGAGAGTTCCGGGAAAACAGGAGGGGAGCAGTACTTC
abundance: many
v_gene: TRBV10-3
d_gene: NA
j_gene: TRBJ2-7

CDR3aa: CASSQDWGQGYIQYF
CDR3nt: TGCGCCAGCAGCCAAGATTGGGGACAGGGATACATTCAGTACTTC
abundance: NA
v_gene: TRBV4-3
d_gene: TRBD1
j_gene: TRBJ2-4

CDR3aa: CASSQGDTGTYEQYF
CDR3nt: TGTGCCAGCAGCCAGGGGGACACGGGGACCTACGAGCAGTACTTC
abundance: NA
v_gene: TRBV4-2
d_gene: NA
j_gene: TRBJ2-7

CDR3aa: CAISGETGWETEAFF
CDR3nt: TGTGCCATCAGTGGGGAGACAGGGTGGGAGACTGAAGCTTTCTTT
abundance: NA
v_gene: TRBV10-3
d_gene: TRBD1
j_gene: TRBJ1-1

CDR3aa: CASSQDSHGTVPYEQYF
CDR3nt: TGCGCCAGCAGCCAAGATTCCCATGGGACGGTACCCTACGAGCAGTACTTC
abundance: NA
v_gene: TRBV4-3
d_gene: NA
j_gene: TRBJ2-7

CDR3aa: CSARDLAGSSYNEQFF
CDR3nt: TGCAGTGCTAGAGATCTGGCGGGCAGCTCCTACAATGAGCAGTTCTTC
abundance: NA
v_gene: TRBV20-1
d_gene: NA
j_gene: TRBJ2-1

CDR3aa: CSVAGQVPYEQYF
CDR3nt: TGCAGCGTTGCCGGACAGGTTCCCTACGAGCAGTACTTC
abundance: many
v_gene: TRBV29-1
d_gene: TRBD1
j_gene: TRBJ2-7

CDR3aa: CSARDLQGPYEQYF
CDR3nt: TGCAGTGCTAGAGATCTACAAGGTCCCTACGAGCAGTACTTC
abundance: NA
v_gene: TRBV20-1
d_gene: NA
j_gene: TRBJ2-7

CDR3aa: CASSAGTDTSTDTQYF
CDR3nt: TGCGCCAGCAGCGCCGGGACAGACACTAGCACAGATACGCAGTATTTT
abundance: few
v_gene: TRBV5-1
d_gene: TRBD1
j_gene: TRBJ2-3

CDR3aa: CASSQETGINEQYF
CDR3nt: TGCGCCAGCAGCCAAGAGACAGGGATAAACGAGCAGTACTTC
abundance: NA
v_gene: TRBV4-1
d_gene: TRBD1
j_gene: TRBJ2-7

CDR3aa: CASSKGQGGYNEQFF
CDR3nt: TGTGCCAGCAGCAAGGGACAGGGAGGCTACAATGAGCAGTTCTTC
abundance: NA
v_gene: TRBV9
d_gene: TRBD1
j_gene: TRBJ2-1

CDR3aa: CASSFGQNEQYF
CDR3nt: TGTGCCAGCAGCTTCGGACAGAACGAGCAGTACTTC
abundance: few
v_gene: TRBV7-9
d_gene: NA
j_gene: TRBJ2-7

CDR3aa: CASSPWTSYNEQFF
CDR3nt: TGTGCCAGCAGCCCATGGACTAGTTACAATGAGCAGTTCTTC
abundance: many
v_gene: TRBV5-6
d_gene: TRBD2
j_gene: TRBJ2-1

CDR3aa: CASSLVGGRVTGELFF
CDR3nt: TGTGCCAGCAGCTTAGTGGGGGGCAGGGTAACCGGGGAGCTGTTTTTT
abundance: few
v_gene: TRBV11-2
d_gene: NA
j_gene: TRBJ2-2

CDR3aa: CASSPPTTGNYGYTF
CDR3nt: TGTGCCAGCTCACCACCGACGACAGGGAACTATGGCTACACCTTC
abundance: few
v_gene: TRBV18
d_gene: TRBD1
j_gene: TRBJ1-2

CDR3aa: CASSLAGALPPETQYF
CDR3nt: TGTGCTAGCAGCTTAGCGGGGGCCTTACCACCGGAGACCCAGTACTTC
abundance: few
v_gene: TRBV7-7
d_gene: TRBD2
j_gene: TRBJ2-5

CDR3aa: CASSPTVRNNEQFF
CDR3nt: TGTGCCAGCAGCCCGACGGTAAGAAACAATGAGCAGTTCTTC
abundance: NA
v_gene: TRBV7-8
d_gene: NA
j_gene: TRBJ2-1

CDR3aa: CASSLARERAISAGANVLTF
CDR3nt: TGTGCCAGCAGCTTAGCTAGGGAGCGGGCGATTTCGGCAGGGGCCAACGTCCTGACTTTC
abundance: NA
v_gene: TRBV7-2
d_gene: NA
j_gene: TRBJ2-6

CDR3aa: CASSPGRASGMDIQYF
CDR3nt: TGCGCCAGCAGCCCCGGACGGGCTAGCGGGATGGACATTCAGTACTTC
abundance: NA
v_gene: TRBV4-1
d_gene: TRBD2
j_gene: TRBJ2-4

CDR3aa: CASSYVGVEAEAFF
CDR3nt: TGTGCCAGCAGTTACGTCGGGGTAGAGGCTGAAGCTTTCTTT
abundance: NA
v_gene: TRBV6-5
d_gene: NA
j_gene: TRBJ1-1

CDR3aa: CASSQLAVALANTGELFF
CDR3nt: TGCGCCAGCAGCCAATTAGCGGTGGCCCTCGCGAACACCGGGGAGCTGTTTTTT
abundance: NA
v_gene: TRBV4-1
d_gene: NA
j_gene: TRBJ2-2

CDR3aa: CASNQPRSRDRGDYGYTF
CDR3nt: TGTGCCAGCAATCAACCGAGATCTAGGGACAGGGGTGACTATGGCTACACCTTC
abundance: few
v_gene: TRBV12-3/TRBV12-4
d_gene: TRBD1
j_gene: TRBJ1-2

CDR3aa: CSVEKLAGATHEQYF
CDR3nt: TGCAGCGTTGAGAAACTAGCGGGAGCTACCCACGAGCAGTACTTC
abundance: NA
v_gene: TRBV29-1
d_gene: TRBD2
j_gene: TRBJ2-7

CDR3aa: CASSLGRGPWETQYF
CDR3nt: TGTGCCAGCAGTTTGGGCCGGGGGCCCTGGGAGACCCAGTACTTC
abundance: few
v_gene: TRBV12-3/TRBV12-4
d_gene: NA
j_gene: TRBJ2-5

CDR3aa: CASSLAGAAETQYF
CDR3nt: TGTGCCAGCAGTTTAGCAGGGGCCGCAGAGACCCAGTACTTC
abundance: NA
v_gene: TRBV12-3/TRBV12-4
d_gene: NA
j_gene: TRBJ2-5

CDR3aa: CASSPKNTGELFF
CDR3nt: TGTGCCAGCAGCCCTAAGAACACCGGGGAGCTGTTTTTT
abundance: NA
v_gene: TRBV7-2
d_gene: NA
j_gene: TRBJ2-2

CDR3aa: CAIEDNSYEQYF
CDR3nt: TGTGCCATTGAGGATAATTCCTACGAGCAGTACTTC
abundance: NA
v_gene: TRBV10-3
d_gene: NA
j_gene: TRBJ2-7

CDR3aa: CASSQDYPSVDTQYF
CDR3nt: TGCGCCAGCAGCCAAGACTACCCCAGCGTCGATACGCAGTATTTT
abundance: NA
v_gene: TRBV4-1
d_gene: NA
j_gene: TRBJ2-3

CDR3aa: CAISEDRRTPYNEQFF
CDR3nt: TGTGCCATCAGTGAGGACAGGCGAACACCCTACAATGAGCAGTTCTTC
abundance: few
v_gene: TRBV10-3
d_gene: NA
j_gene: TRBJ2-1

CDR3aa: CASRGTSFEQFF
CDR3nt: TGTGCCAGCAGGGGGACTTCCTTTGAGCAGTTCTTC
abundance: NA
v_gene: TRBV7-8
d_gene: NA
j_gene: TRBJ2-1

CDR3aa: CASSSLGRKETQYF
CDR3nt: TGTGCCAGCAGCTCACTCGGACGTAAAGAGACCCAGTACTTC
abundance: few
v_gene: TRBV7-2
d_gene: NA
j_gene: TRBJ2-5

CDR3aa: CASSWTGQSTDTQYF
CDR3nt: TGCGCCAGCAGCTGGACAGGGCAGAGCACAGATACGCAGTATTTT
abundance: few
v_gene: TRBV5-1
d_gene: TRBD1
j_gene: TRBJ2-3

CDR3aa: CASSQTPAQGGYTF
CDR3nt: TGTGCCAGCAGCCAAACCCCCGCACAGGGAGGCTACACCTTC
abundance: NA
v_gene: TRBV12-3/TRBV12-4
d_gene: NA
j_gene: TRBJ1-2

CDR3aa: CASSYHGTRDSNQPQHF
CDR3nt: TGTGCCAGCAGTTACCACGGGACCCGGGACAGTAATCAGCCCCAGCATTTT
abundance: many
v_gene: TRBV6-2/TRBV6-3
d_gene: TRBD1
j_gene: TRBJ1-5

CDR3aa: CAISESPGQIQETQYF
CDR3nt: TGTGCCATCAGTGAGTCCCCGGGACAGATCCAAGAGACCCAGTACTTC
abundance: few
v_gene: TRBV10-3
d_gene: TRBD1
j_gene: TRBJ2-5

CDR3aa: CASSQAYHRGNSPLHF
CDR3nt: TGCGCCAGCAGCCAAGCGTACCACAGGGGCAATTCACCCCTCCACTTT
abundance: NA
v_gene: TRBV4-1
d_gene: TRBD1
j_gene: TRBJ1-6

CDR3aa: CASSVNVGPPHTQYF
CDR3nt: TGTGCCAGCAGCGTAAACGTAGGCCCCCCGCATACGCAGTATTTT
abundance: NA
v_gene: TRBV7-9
d_gene: NA
j_gene: TRBJ2-3